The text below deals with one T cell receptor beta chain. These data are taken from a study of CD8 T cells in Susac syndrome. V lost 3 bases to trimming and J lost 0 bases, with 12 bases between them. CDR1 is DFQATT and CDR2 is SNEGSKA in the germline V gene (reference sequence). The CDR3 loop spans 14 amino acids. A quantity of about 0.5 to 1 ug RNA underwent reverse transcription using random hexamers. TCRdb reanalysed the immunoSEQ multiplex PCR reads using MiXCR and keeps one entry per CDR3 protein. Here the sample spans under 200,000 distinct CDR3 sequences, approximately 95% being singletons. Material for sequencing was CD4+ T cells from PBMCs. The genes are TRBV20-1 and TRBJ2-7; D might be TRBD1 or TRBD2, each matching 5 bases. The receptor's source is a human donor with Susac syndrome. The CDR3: CSARGPGSSYEQYF. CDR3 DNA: TGCAGTGCTAGGGGACCAGGGAGCTCCTACGAGCAGTACTTC.